A single sample gave rise to the 19 T cell receptor beta chains below, sequenced in a study of blood T cell repertoires in COVID-19. Sequenced by immunoSEQ multiplex PCR; TCRdb stores in-frame clones only, minus some. The sample gives approximately 300,000 clones, about 86% of which show up once; roughly 1.3% is in the top ten. Sequencing was carried out using peripheral blood. The receptors originated from a woman aged 45-65 years with acute or convalescent COVID-19.

This chain uses TRBV12-3 or TRBV12-4 with TRBJ2-5; D unclear. The CDR3 spans 13 residues. V was shortened by 3 bases and J by 1 base, with 6 bases between the two germline ends. DNA of the CDR3: TGTGCCAGCAGTTTGTCGGTCCAAGAGACCCAGTACTTC. It yields the protein CASSLSVQETQYF.

The chain links TRBV28 to TRBJ1-2; D gene uncertain. V was clipped by 3 bases and J by 2 bases, with 13 bases between them. Germline loops: CDR1 MDHEN, CDR2 SYDVKM. CDR3 size: 15 residues. CDR3 amino acids: CASSFDQVLNYGYTF. The CDR3 nucleotides are TGTGCCAGCAGTTTTGACCAGGTGTTAAACTATGGCTACACCTTC.

This chain links TRBV28 with TRBJ2-7; 8 nucleotides agree with TRBD1. Trimming took 6 bases from V and 2 from J; bases not matched to a gene: 6. CDR1 and CDR2 (germline): MDHEN, SYDVKM. The CDR3 loop spans 14 amino acids. CDR3 region: CASRRQGSAYEQYV. The CDR3 DNA is TGTGCCAGCAGACGACAGGGGAGCGCCTACGAGCAGTACGTC.

The chain uses TRBV19 and TRBJ2-1, with TRBD1 matching 7 bases. V was clipped by 1 base and J by 10 bases; unmatched bases: 1. This CDR3 contains 12 residues. Germline V gene sequence: CDR1 LNHDA, CDR2 SQIVND (reference sequence). The CDR3 sequence is CASSIGTGEQFF. CDR3 bases: TGTGCCAGTAGTATAGGGACAGGAGAGCAGTTCTTC.

The genes are TRBV19 and TRBJ1-2; 7 bases align to TRBD1. With V trimmed by 5 bases and J by 4 bases, 10 bases remained unmatched. The CDR3 runs to 15 residues. The V gene's germline CDR1 is LNHDA and CDR2 SQIVND (reference sequence). CDR3 protein: CASSDSGTVFYGYTF. CDR3 nucleotides: TGTGCCAGTAGTGACTCCGGGACAGTATTCTATGGCTACACCTTC.

The chain uses TRBV27 and TRBJ1-6; a weak D match, TRBD1 (5 bases). This CDR3 comprises 15 residues. Germline loops: CDR1 MNHEY, CDR2 SMNVEV (reference sequence). V shed 2 bases and J shed 2 bases, with 7 bases lying between them. The CDR3 spells CASSLRGTYNSPLHF. CDR3 coding DNA: TGTGCCAGCAGTTTAAGGGGCACCTATAATTCACCCCTCCACTTT.

V and J are TRBV11-2 and TRBJ1-2, with 9 positions matching TRBD1. The CDR3 has 14 amino acids. Unmatched junction bases numbered 1, after V lost 4 bases and J lost 1 base. Germline values: CDR1 SGHAT, CDR2 FQNNGV. CDR3 DNA: TGTGCCAGCAGCTGGGGACAGGGTAACTATGGCTACACCTTC. Its protein is CASSWGQGNYGYTF.

This chain joins TRBV6-5 and TRBJ2-3; D is ambiguous. Trimming stripped 2 bases from V and 2 bases from J, with 5 bases between. CDR3 length: 13 residues. Germline assignment: CDR1 MNHEY and CDR2 SVGAGI. The CDR3 is CASSYGTTDTQYF. In DNA, the CDR3 is TGTGCCAGCAGTTACGGCACCACAGATACGCAGTATTTT.

The J gene is TRBJ2-1, the V gene TRBV3-1 (or the pseudogene TRBV3-2); no clear D gene. Germline values: CDR1 LGHDT, CDR2 YNNKEL (reference sequence). Trimming shortened V by 5 bases and J by 5 bases, and 7 bases separated the two germline ends. The CDR3 extends over 12 amino acids. This chain's CDR3 is CASSSPHNEQFF. The CDR3 DNA follows: TGTGCCAGCAGCAGCCCACACAATGAGCAGTTCTTC.

The chain employs TRBV24-1 and TRBJ2-5, with D possibly TRBD2 on 6 matching bases. Germline V gene lookup returns CDR1 KGHDR and CDR2 SFDVKD. V was trimmed by 5 bases and J by 2 bases, leaving 8 bases between them. The CDR3 is 13 residues long. The CDR3 nucleotides are TGTGCCACCAGTGCCGCGGGGCAAGAGACCCAGTACTTC. It specifies CATSAAGQETQYF.

The DNA of the CDR3 is TGTGCCAGCAGCCGGGACAGCCACTATGGCTACACCTTC. This codes for CASSRDSHYGYTF. J is TRBJ1-2 and V is TRBV9; 7 bases are shared with TRBD1. The CDR3 has 13 residues. The trim removed 4 bases at V and 3 bases at J, leaving 3 bases unmatched. CDR1 is SGDLS and CDR2 is YYNGEE in the germline V gene.

This CDR3 reads CASSVGSGRTYPQEQFF. CDR3 coding DNA: TGTGCCAGCAGCGTAGGTAGCGGTAGGACTTACCCCCAGGAGCAGTTCTTC. The gene calls are TRBV6-2 or TRBV6-3 and TRBJ2-1, with D perhaps matching TRBD2 (6 bases). This CDR3 spans 17 amino acids. Germline CDR1 is MNHEY and CDR2 is SVGEGT. V was clipped by 6 bases and J by 10 bases, with 28 bases between them.

This chain joins TRBV9 and TRBJ2-3, with 7 positions matching TRBD2. Germline-derived CDR1 and CDR2 are SGDLS and YYNGEE. The ends lost 3 bases at V and 5 bases at J; junction bases unmatched: 15. The CDR3 contains 17 residues. The CDR3 DNA reads TGTGCCAGCAGCGCCTCCCACGGCTCCTCGGGGGGAGATACGCAGTATTTT. Its protein is CASSASHGSSGGDTQYF. Looking up the rest from reference TRBV9 and TRBJ2-3 gives the full variable domain: DSGVTQTPKHLITATGQRVTLRCSPRSGDLSVYWYQQSLDQGLQFLIQYYNGEERAKGNILERFSAQQFPDLHSELNLSSLELGDSALYFCASSASHGSSGGDTQYFGPGTRLTVL.

V usage is TRBV7-2 and J usage is TRBJ2-1, with 8 bases identical to TRBD2. This CDR3 has 15 residues. V shed 2 bases and J 2 bases; nucleotides not matched to a gene: 2. Germline V gene sequence: CDR1 SGHTA, CDR2 FQGNSA. The CDR3 nucleotides read TGTGCCAGCAGCTTAACTAGCGGAGCCTACAATGAGCAGTTCTTC. Protein product: CASSLTSGAYNEQFF.

A single count supports this clone. This chain links TRBV2 with TRBJ1-2; TRBD1 aligns across 8 bases. Trimming removed 4 bases from V and 4 bases from J; junction bases left unmatched: 8. Germline V CDR1 and CDR2: SNHLY, FYNNEI. The CDR3 is made up of 15 amino acids. CDR3 DNA: TGTGCCAGCAGTGGTACAGGGGGAGCTTCCTATGGCTACACCTTC. Protein: CASSGTGGASYGYTF.

The gene calls are TRBV29-1 and TRBJ1-2, with D hard to call. This CDR3 has 14 amino acids. V lost 6 bases to trimming and J lost 4 bases, with 18 bases between them. CDR1 is SQVTM and CDR2 is ANQGSEA in the germline V gene. CDR3: CSVPLEIPGYGYTF. In DNA, the CDR3 is TGCAGCGTGCCCTTGGAGATACCGGGCTATGGCTACACCTTC.

This clone was counted once. The chain joins TRBV7-9 to TRBJ1-1, with D perhaps TRBD1 (6 bases). V shed 5 bases and J shed 0 bases, with 10 bases lying between them. This CDR3 has 14 amino acids. Looked up from germline, CDR1 is SEHNR and CDR2 is FQNEAQ (reference sequence). CDR3: CASSADRMNTEAFF. The CDR3 DNA reads as TGTGCCAGCAGCGCGGACAGAATGAACACTGAAGCTTTCTTT.

The chain employs TRBV4-1 and TRBJ1-3, with a possible D match to TRBD1 (5 bases). V was trimmed by 2 bases and J by 2 bases, leaving 7 bases between them. The germline gives CDR1 MGHRA, CDR2 YSYEKL. The CDR3 runs to 14 residues. CDR3 sequence reads: CASSQPGTGNTIYF. In DNA, the CDR3 is TGCGCCAGCAGCCAACCAGGGACTGGAAACACCATATATTTT.

The chain combines TRBV10-3 with TRBJ2-1; TRBD2 aligns across 14 bases. CDR1 is ENHRY and CDR2 is SYGVKD in the germline V gene. This CDR3 region has 16 residues. V gave up 4 bases and J gave up 6 bases; unmatched junction bases: 5. The CDR3 is CAISASGTSGSNEQFF. In DNA form, the CDR3 reads TGTGCCATCAGTGCCTCCGGGACTAGCGGGAGCAATGAGCAGTTCTTC.